This T cell receptor (beta chain) was identified in a study of blood T cell repertoires in COVID-19. The wider study: Nucleic acid was either cDNA or gDNA, and it came from T cells, B-cell-depleted T cells, or PBMCs.

This CDR3 contains 16 residues. Germline CDR1 is MRHNA and CDR2 is SNTAGT. V dropped 1 base and J dropped 0 bases, with 10 bases sitting between them. Per the original data handling: Reference gene primers were amplified, and this amplification served to estimate nucleated cell counts. Only in-frame clones appear in the TCRdb table, and some are missing; sequencing was by immunoSEQ multiplex PCR. The V and J calls and the clone size are those of that table, but D and trimming were determined from the DNA. The sample records 20,000 to 25,000 clones, around 90% being singletons. The chain is built from TRBV6-4 and TRBJ1-3; D unresolved. The material sequenced was peripheral blood. This clonotype originated in a human donor in a cohort sampled during active COVID-19. This CDR3 reads CASSDFSRGSGNTIYF. The CDR3 nucleotides read TGTGCCAGCAGTGACTTCAGTCGGGGCTCTGGAAACACCATATATTTT.